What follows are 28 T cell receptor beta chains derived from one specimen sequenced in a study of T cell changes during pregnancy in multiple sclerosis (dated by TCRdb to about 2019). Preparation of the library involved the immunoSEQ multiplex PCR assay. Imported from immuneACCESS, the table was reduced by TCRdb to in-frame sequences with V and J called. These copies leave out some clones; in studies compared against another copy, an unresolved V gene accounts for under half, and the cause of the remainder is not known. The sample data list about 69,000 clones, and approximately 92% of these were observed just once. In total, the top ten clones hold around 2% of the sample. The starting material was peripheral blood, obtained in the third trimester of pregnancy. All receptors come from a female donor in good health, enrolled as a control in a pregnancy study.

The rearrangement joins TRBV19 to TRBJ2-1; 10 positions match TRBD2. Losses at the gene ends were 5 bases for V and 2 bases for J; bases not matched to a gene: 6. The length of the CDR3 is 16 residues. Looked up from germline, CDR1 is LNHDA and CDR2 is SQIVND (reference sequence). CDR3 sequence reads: CASSETSGSPYNEQFF. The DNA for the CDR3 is TGTGCCAGTAGTGAGACTAGCGGGTCCCCCTACAATGAGCAGTTCTTC.

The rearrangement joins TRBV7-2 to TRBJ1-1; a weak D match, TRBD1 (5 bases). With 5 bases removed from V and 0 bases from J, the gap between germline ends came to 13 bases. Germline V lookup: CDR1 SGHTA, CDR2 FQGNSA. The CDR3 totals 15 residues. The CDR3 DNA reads TGTGCCAGCAGCAAGACAGACCTAATGAACACTGAAGCTTTCTTT. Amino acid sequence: CASSKTDLMNTEAFF.

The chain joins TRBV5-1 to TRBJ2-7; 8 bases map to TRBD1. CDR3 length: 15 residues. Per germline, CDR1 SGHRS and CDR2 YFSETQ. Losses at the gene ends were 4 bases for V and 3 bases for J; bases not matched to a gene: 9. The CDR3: CASSRPGQGIYEQYF. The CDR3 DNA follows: TGCGCCAGCAGCCGACCCGGACAGGGTATCTACGAGCAGTACTTC. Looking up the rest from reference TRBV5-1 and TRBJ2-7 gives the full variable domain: KAGVTQTPRYLIKTRGQQVTLSCSPISGHRSVSWYQQTPGQGLQFLFEYFSETQRNKGNFPGRFSGRQFSNSRSEMNVSTLELGDSALYLCASSRPGQGIYEQYFGPGTRLTVT.

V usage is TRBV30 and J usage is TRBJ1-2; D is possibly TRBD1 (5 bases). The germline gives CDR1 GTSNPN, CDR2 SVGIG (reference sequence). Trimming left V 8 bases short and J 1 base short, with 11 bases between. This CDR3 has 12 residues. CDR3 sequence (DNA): TGTGCCAGCGGGGGGGATAACTATGGCTACACCTTC. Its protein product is CASGGDNYGYTF.

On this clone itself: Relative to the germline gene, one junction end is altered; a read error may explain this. CDR3 region: CASRGAGGALMNF. DNA of the CDR3: TGTGCCAGCAGAGGAGCGGGAGGGGCTCTGATGAACTTC. This rearrangement joins TRBV7-2 to TRBJ2-4, with TRBD2 matching 10 bases. CDR1 is SGHTA and CDR2 is FQGNSA in the germline V gene. The CDR3 totals 13 residues. The full variable domain, its missing parts supplied by reference TRBV7-2 and TRBJ2-4, is GAGVSQSPSNKVTEKGKDVELRCDPISGHTALYWYRQSLGQGLEFLIYFQGNSAPDKSGLPSDRFSAERTGGSVSTLTIQRTQQEDSAVYLCASRGAGGALMNFGAGTRLSVL.

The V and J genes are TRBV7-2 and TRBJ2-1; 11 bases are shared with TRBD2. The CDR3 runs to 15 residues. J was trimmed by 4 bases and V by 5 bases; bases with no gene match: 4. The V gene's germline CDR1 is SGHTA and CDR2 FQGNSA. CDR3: CASSQGLAAYNEQFF. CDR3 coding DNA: TGTGCCAGCAGCCAGGGACTAGCGGCTTACAATGAGCAGTTCTTC.

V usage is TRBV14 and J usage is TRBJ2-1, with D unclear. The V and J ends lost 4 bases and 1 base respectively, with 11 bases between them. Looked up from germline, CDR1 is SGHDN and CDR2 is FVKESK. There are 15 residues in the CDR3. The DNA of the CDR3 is TGTGCCAGCAGCCCCCTACTTCCTTCCTACAATGAGCAGTTCTTC. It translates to CASSPLLPSYNEQFF.

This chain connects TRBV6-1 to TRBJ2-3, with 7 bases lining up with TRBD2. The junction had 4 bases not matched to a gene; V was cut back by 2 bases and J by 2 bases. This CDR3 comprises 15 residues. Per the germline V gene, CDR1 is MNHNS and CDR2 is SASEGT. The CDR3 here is CASSEIAGNTDTQYF. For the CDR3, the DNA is TGTGCCAGCAGTGAAATAGCGGGTAACACAGATACGCAGTATTTT.

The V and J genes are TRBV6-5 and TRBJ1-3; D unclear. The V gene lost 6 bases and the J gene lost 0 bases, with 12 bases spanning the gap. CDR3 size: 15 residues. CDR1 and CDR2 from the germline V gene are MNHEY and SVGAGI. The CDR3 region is CASRNNRDSGNTIYF. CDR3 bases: TGTGCCAGCAGAAACAACAGAGACTCTGGAAACACCATATATTTT.

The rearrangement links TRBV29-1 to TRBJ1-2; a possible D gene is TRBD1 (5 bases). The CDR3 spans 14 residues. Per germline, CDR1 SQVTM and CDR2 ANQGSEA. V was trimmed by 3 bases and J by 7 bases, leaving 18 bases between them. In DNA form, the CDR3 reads TGCAGCGTTGATTTGTATGGGCAGGGAACTGGCTACACCTTC. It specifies CSVDLYGQGTGYTF.

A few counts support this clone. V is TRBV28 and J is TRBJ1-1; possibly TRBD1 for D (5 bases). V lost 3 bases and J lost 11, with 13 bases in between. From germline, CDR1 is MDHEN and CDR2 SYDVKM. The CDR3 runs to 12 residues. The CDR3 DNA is TGTGCCAGCAGTTTCGCGGGGGTTTTTGCTTTCTTT. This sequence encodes CASSFAGVFAFF.

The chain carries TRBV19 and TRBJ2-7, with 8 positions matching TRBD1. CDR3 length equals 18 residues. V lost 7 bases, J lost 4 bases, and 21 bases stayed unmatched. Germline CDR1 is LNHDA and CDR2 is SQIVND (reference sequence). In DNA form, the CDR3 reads TGTGCCAGTATATTATCGCGGACCCGGAGACAGGGGTGGTACGAGCAGTACTTC. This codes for CASILSRTRRQGWYEQYF.

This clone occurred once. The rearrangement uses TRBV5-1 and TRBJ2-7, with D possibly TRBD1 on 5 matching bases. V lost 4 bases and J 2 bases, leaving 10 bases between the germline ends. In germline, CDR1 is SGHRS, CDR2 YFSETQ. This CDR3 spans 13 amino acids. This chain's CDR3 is CASSKRGPYEQYF. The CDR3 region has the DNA TGCGCCAGCAGCAAAAGGGGCCCCTACGAGCAGTACTTC.

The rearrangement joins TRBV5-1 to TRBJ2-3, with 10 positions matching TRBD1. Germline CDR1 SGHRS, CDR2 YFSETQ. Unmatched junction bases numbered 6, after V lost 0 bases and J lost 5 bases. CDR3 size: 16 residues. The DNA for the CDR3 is TGCGCCAGCAGCTTGGCCGGACAGGGGGGGGTAGATACGCAGTATTTT. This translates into CASSLAGQGGVDTQYF.

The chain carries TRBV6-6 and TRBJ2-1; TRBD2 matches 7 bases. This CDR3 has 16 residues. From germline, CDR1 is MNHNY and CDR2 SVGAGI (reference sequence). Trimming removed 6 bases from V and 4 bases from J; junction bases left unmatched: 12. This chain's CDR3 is CASRHLGGEGYNEQFF. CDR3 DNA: TGTGCCAGCAGACACCTCGGTGGGGAGGGATACAATGAGCAGTTCTTC.

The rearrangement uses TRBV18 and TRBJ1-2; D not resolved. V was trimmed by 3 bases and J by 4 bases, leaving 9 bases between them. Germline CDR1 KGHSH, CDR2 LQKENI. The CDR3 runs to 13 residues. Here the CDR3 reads CASSPAGAYGYTF. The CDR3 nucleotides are TGTGCCAGCTCACCTGCGGGAGCCTATGGCTACACCTTC.

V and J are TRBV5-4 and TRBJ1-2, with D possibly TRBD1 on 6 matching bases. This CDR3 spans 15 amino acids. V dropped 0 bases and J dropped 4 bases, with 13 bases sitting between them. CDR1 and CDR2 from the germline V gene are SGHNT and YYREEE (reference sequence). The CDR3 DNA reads TGTGCCAGCAGCTTGGGCACTCGGGGGGCCTATGGCTACACCTTC. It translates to CASSLGTRGAYGYTF.

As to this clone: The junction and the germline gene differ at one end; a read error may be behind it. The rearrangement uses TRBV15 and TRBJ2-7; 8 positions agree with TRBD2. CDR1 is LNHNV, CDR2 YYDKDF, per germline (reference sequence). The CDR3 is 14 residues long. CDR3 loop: CAASRAAGDYEQYF. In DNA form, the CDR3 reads TGTGCCGCCAGCAGAGCAGCGGGAGACTACGAGCAGTACTTC.

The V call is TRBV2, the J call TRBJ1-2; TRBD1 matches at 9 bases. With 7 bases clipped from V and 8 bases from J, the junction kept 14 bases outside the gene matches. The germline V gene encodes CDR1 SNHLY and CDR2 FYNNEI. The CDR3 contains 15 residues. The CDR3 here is CASKFGQGLTIGYTF. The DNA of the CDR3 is TGTGCCAGCAAATTCGGACAGGGGTTAACGATCGGCTACACCTTC. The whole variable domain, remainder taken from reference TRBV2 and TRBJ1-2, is EPEVTQTPSHQVTQMGQEVILRCVPISNHLYFYWYRQILGQKVEFLVSFYNNEISEKSEIFDDQFSVERPDGSNFTLKIRSTKLEDSAMYFCASKFGQGLTIGYTFGSGTRLTVV.

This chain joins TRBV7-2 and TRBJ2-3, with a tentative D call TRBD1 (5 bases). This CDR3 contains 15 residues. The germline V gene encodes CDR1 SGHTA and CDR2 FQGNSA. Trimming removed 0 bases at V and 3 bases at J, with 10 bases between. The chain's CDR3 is CASSLARVATDTQYF. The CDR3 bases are TGTGCCAGCAGCTTAGCCAGGGTGGCGACAGATACGCAGTATTTT.

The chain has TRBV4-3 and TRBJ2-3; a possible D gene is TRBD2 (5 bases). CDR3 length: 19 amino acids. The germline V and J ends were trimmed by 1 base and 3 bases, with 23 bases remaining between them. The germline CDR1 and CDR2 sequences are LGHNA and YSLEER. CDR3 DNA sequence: TGCGCCAGCAGCCAAGCCAGTAGCTCCGGATGGGCGGGTACAGATACGCAGTATTTT. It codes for CASSQASSSGWAGTDTQYF.

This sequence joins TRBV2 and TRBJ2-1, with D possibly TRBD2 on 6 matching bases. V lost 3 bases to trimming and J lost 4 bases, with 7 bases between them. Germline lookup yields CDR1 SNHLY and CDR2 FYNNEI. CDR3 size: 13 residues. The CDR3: CASSEGGYNEQFF. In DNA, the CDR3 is TGTGCCAGCAGTGAGGGAGGTTACAATGAGCAGTTCTTC.

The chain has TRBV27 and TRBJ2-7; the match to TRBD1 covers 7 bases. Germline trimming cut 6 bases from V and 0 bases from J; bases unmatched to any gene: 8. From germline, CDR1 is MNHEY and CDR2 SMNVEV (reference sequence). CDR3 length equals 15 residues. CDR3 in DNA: TGTGCCAGCAGCCTACAGGGGCGATCCTCCTACGAGCAGTACTTC. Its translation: CASSLQGRSSYEQYF.

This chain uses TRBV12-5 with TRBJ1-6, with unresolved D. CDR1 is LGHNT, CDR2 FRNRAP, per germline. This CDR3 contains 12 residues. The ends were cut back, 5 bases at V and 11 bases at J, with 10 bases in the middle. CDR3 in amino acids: CASGGGAAPLHF. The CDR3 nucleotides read TGTGCTAGTGGTGGAGGAGCGGCACCCCTCCACTTT.

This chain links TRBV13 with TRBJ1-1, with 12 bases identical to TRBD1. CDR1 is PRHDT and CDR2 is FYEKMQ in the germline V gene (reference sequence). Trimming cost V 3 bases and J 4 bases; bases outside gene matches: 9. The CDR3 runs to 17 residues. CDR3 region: CASSFGTGGPGGTEAFF. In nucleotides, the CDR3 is TGTGCCAGCAGCTTCGGGACAGGGGGCCCGGGTGGCACTGAAGCTTTCTTT.

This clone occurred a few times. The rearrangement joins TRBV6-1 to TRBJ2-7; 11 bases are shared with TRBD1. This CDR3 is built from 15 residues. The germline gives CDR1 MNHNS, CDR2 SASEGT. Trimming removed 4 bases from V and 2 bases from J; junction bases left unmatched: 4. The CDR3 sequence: CASSGGQGDPYEQYF. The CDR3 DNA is TGTGCCAGCAGTGGGGGACAGGGGGATCCCTACGAGCAGTACTTC.

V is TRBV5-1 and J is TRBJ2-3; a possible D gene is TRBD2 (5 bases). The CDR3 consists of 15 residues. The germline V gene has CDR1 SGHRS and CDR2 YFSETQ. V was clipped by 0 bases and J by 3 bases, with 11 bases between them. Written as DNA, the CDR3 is TGCGCCAGCAGCTTGGATCCGGGGAAAACAGATACGCAGTATTTT. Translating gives CASSLDPGKTDTQYF.

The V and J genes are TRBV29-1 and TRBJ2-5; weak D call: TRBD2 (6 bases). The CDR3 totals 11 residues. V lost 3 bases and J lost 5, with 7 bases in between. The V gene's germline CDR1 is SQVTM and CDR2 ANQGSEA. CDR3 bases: TGCAGCGTTGATGGGGGGGAGACCCAGTACTTC. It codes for CSVDGGETQYF.